This TCR beta chain was documented in a study of T cell repertoires in cytomegalovirus infection. Overall study context: Recently identified HLA-C-restricted CMV epitopes were used, and well-studied HLA-B-restricted CMV epitopes were used as well. Matching HLA type and CMV infection were both indicated by public TCR beta signatures.

As to this clonotype: The antigen remains unidentified.

Each CDR3 protein gets one entry after TCRdb re-called the reads with MiXCR. There are about 570,000 distinct CDR3 sequences in the sample; just under 40% occur only once, and roughly 50% lies in the top ten. General study results and limits: It was HLA-C-restricted CMV-specific TCR beta clonotypes that dominated the response ex vivo. Based on cumulative public TCR beta family frequency, carriers of CMV plus the relevant HLA were identified.

Germline CDR1 and CDR2: LNHDA and SQIVND (reference sequence). Trimming took 7 bases from V and 3 from J; bases not matched to a gene: 9. CDR3 length: 15 amino acids. The source material was cultured PBMCs, sampled from culture after CMV antigen stimulation. The source is a human donor in good health (CMV status not recorded). Some clones in this sample may be carry-over from other donors' samples. The V call is TRBV19, the J call TRBJ1-1; 9 positions match TRBD1. The CDR3 here is CASTVQGAGDTEAFF. In nucleotides, the CDR3 is TGTGCCAGTACCGTACAGGGGGCCGGGGACACTGAAGCTTTCTTT.